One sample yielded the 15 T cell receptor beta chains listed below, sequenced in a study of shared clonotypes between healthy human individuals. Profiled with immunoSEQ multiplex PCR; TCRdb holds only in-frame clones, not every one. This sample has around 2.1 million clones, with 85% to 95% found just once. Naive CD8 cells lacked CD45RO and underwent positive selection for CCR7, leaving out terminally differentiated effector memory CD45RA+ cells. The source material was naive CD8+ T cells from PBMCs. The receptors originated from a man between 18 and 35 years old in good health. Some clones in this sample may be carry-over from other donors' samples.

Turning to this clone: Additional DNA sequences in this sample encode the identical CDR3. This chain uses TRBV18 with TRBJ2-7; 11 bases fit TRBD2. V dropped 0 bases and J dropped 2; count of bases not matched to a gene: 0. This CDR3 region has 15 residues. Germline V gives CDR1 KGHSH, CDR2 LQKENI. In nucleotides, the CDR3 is TGTGCCAGCTCACCACCGACTAGCGGGACCTACGAGCAGTACTTC. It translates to CASSPPTSGTYEQYF.

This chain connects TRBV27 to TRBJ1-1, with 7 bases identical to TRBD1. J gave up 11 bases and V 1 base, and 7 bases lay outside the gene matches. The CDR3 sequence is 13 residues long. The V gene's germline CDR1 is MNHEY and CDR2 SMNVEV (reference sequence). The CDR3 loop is CASSLWTGHEAFF. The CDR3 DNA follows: TGTGCCAGCAGTTTATGGACAGGACATGAGGCTTTCTTT.

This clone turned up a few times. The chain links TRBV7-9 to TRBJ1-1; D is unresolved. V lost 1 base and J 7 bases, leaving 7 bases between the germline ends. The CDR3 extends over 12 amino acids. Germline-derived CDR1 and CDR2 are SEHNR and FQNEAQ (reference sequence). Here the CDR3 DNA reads TGTGCCAGCAGCTTAGGTACAAATGAAGCTTTCTTT. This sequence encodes CASSLGTNEAFF.

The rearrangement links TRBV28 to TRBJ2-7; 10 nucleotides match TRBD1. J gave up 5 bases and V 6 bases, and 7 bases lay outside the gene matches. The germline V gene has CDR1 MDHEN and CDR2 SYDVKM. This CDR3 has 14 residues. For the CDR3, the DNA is TGTGCCAGCAGAGGGGACAGGGGTACCCACGAGCAGTACTTC. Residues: CASRGDRGTHEQYF.

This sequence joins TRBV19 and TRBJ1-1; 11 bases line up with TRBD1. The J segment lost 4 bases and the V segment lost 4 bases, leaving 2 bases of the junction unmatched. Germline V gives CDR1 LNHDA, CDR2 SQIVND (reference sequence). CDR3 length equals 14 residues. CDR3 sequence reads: CASSTGTGGTEAFF. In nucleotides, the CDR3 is TGTGCCAGTAGTACCGGGACAGGGGGCACTGAAGCTTTCTTT.

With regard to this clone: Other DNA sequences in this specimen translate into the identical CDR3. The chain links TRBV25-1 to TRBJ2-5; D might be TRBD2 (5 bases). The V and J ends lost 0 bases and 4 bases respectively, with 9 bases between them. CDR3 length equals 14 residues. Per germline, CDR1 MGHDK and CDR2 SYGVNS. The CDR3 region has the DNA TGTGCCAGCAGTGAATACGCGGGCGGAGAGACCCAGTACTTC. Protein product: CASSEYAGGETQYF.

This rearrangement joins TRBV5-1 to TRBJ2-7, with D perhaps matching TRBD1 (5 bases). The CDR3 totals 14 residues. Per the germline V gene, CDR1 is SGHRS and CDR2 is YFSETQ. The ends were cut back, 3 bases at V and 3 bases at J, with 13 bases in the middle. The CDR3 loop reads CASSWTLGLYEQYF. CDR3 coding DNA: TGCGCCAGCAGCTGGACCTTGGGGCTCTACGAGCAGTACTTC.

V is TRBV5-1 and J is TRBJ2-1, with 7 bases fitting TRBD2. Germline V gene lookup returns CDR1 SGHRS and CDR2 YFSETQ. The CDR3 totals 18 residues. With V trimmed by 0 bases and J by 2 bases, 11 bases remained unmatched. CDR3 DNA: TGCGCCAGCAGCTTGGATGGTAGCGGGTGGGAAACCTACAATGAGCAGTTCTTC. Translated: CASSLDGSGWETYNEQFF. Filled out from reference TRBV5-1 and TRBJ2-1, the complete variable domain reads KAGVTQTPRYLIKTRGQQVTLSCSPISGHRSVSWYQQTPGQGLQFLFEYFSETQRNKGNFPGRFSGRQFSNSRSEMNVSTLELGDSALYLCASSLDGSGWETYNEQFFGPGTRLTVL.

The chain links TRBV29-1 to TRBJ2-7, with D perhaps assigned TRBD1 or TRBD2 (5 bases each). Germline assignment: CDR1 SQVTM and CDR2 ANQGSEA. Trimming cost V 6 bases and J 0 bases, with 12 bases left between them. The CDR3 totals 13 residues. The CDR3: CSVTAGSSYEQYF. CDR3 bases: TGCAGCGTGACGGCAGGGAGCTCCTACGAGCAGTACTTC.

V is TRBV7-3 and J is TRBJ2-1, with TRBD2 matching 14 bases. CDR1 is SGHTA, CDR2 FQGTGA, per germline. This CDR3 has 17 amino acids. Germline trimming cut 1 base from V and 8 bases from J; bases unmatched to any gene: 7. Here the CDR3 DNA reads TGTGCCAGCAGCTTAATGACTAGCGGGAGGGCCAACGATGAGCAGTTCTTC. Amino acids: CASSLMTSGRANDEQFF.

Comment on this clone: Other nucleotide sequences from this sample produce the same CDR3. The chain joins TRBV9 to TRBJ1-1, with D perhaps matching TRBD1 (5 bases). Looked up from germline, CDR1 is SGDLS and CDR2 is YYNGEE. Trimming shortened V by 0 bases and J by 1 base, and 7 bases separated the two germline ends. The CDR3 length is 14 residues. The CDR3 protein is CASSVAGGNTEAFF. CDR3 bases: TGTGCCAGCAGCGTAGCGGGGGGGAACACTGAAGCTTTCTTT.

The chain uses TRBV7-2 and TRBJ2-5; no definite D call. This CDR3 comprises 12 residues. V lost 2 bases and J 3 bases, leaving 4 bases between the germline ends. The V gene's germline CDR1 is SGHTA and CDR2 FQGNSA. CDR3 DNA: TGTGCCAGCAGCTTAAGTAAAGAGACCCAGTACTTC. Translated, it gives CASSLSKETQYF.

CDR3 in DNA: TGTGCCAGCAGCCAAGAGAGGTCCAGACCTCACTCCTACGAGCAGTACTTC. Its translation is CASSQERSRPHSYEQYF. The chain has TRBV14 and TRBJ2-7, with D hard to call. This CDR3 spans 17 amino acids. The V and J ends lost 0 bases and 0 bases respectively, with 15 bases between them. Germline lookup yields CDR1 SGHDN and CDR2 FVKESK.

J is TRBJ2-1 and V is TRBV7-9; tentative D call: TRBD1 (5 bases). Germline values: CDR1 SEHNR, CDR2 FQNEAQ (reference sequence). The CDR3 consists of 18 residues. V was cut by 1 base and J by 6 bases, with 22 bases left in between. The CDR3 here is CASSLEAGIPPLSNEQFF. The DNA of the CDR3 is TGTGCCAGCAGCTTAGAGGCAGGGATCCCGCCCCTGAGCAATGAGCAGTTCTTC.

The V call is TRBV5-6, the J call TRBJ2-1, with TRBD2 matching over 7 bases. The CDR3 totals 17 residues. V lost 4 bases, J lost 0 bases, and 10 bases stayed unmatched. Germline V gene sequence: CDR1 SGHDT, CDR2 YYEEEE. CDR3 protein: CASSGASGGSSYNEQFF. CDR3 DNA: TGTGCCAGCAGCGGAGCTAGCGGAGGTAGCTCCTACAATGAGCAGTTCTTC.